This record concerns one T cell receptor (beta chain) sequence. Its antigen remains unidentified. The data are from a study of graft-versus-host responses after intestinal transplantation. V gave up 6 bases and J gave up 3 bases; unmatched junction bases: 5. CDR1 and CDR2 (germline): MNHEY, SVGAGI. The CDR3 is 14 amino acids. The study's findings and limits: GvH clones detected in recipient marrow included some appearing first in ileum or blood. Circulating GvH clones peaking coincided with falling HvG clones soon after transplant.

Sequenced by immunoSEQ multiplex PCR; TCRdb stores in-frame clones only, minus some. The table records 55,000 to 75,000 clones, roughly 84% of them present only once. The V and J genes are TRBV6-5 and TRBJ2-4; 7 positions match TRBD1. The TCR sequence derives from a human donor who was the organ donor for an intestinal transplant. The sample in question was unstimulated CD4+ T cells sorted from spleen or lymph node cells, obtained before transplant. The CDR3 loop is CASSRRDSKNIQYF. The CDR3, as DNA: TGTGCCAGCAGCCGCCGGGACAGCAAAAACATTCAGTACTTC.